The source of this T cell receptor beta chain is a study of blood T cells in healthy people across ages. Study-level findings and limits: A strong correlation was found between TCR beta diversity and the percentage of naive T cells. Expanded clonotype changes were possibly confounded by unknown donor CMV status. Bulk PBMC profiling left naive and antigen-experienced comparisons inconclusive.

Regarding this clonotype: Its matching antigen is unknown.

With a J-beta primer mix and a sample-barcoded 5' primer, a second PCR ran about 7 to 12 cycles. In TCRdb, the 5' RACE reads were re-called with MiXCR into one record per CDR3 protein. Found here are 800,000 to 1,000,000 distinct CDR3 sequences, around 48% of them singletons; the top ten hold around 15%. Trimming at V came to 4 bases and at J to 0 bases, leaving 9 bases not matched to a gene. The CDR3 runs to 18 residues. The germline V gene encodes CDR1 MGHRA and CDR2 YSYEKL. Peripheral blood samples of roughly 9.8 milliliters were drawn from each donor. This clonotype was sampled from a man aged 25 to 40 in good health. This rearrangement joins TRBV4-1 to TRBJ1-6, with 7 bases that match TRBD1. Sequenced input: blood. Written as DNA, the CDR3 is TGCGCCAGCAGCCCGGGACAGTTAATAAGCTCCTATAATTCACCCCTCCACTTT. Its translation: CASSPGQLISSYNSPLHF.